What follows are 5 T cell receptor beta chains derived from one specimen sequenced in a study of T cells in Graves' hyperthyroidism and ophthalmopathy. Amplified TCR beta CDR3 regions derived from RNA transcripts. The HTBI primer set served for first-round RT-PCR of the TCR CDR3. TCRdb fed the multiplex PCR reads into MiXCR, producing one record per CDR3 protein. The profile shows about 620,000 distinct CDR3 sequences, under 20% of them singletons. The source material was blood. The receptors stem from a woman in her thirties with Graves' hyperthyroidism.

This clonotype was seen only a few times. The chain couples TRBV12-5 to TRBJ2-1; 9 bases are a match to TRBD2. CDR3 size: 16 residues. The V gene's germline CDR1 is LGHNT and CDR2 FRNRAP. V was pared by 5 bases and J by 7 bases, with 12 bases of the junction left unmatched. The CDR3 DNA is TGTGCTAGTGGTCCCCCTGGCGGGAGGGTCTCAAATGAGCAGTTCTTC. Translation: CASGPPGGRVSNEQFF.

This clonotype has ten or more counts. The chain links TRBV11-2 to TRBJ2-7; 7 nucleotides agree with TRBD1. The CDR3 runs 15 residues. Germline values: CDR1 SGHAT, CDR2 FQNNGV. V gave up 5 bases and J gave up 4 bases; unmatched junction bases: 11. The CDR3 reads CASSPRGTGAYEQYF. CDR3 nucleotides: TGTGCCAGCAGCCCTAGGGGTACAGGGGCTTACGAGCAGTACTTC.

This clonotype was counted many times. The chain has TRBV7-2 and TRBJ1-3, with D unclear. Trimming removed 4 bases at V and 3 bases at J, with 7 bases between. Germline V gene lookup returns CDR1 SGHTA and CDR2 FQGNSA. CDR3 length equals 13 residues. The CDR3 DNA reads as TGTGCCAGCAGCTCCAACAGTGGAAACACCATATATTTT. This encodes CASSSNSGNTIYF.

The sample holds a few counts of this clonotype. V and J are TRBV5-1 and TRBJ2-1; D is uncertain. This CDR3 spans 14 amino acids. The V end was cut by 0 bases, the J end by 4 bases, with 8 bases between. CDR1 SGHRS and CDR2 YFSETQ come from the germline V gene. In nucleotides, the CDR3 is TGCGCCAGCAGCTTGGATGCAGGTTACAATGAGCAGTTCTTC. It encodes CASSLDAGYNEQFF.

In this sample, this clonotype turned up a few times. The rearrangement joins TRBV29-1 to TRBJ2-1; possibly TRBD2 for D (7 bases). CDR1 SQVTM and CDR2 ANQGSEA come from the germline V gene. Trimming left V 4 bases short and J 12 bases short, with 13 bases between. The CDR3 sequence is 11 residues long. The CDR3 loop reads CSVAGGGGQFF. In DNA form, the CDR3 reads TGCAGCGTTGCCGGGGGAGGGGGGCAGTTCTTC.